This T cell receptor beta chain stems from a study of blood T cell repertoires in COVID-19. Study-level background: The samples span acute and convalescent COVID-19 from the United States, Italy and Spain. The analysed material was cDNA or gDNA that came from T cells, B-cell-depleted T cells, or PBMCs.

Those enrolled in Seattle joined during active infection and were followed longitudinally afterward. In the source study's methods: Quantification of nucleated cells was approximated via reference gene primer amplification. Sequencing used immunoSEQ multiplex PCR; TCRdb keeps in-frame clones, though not all of them. The V and J calls and clone size come from that table; D and trimming were worked out from the DNA. The sample records 55,000 or so clones, about three quarters being singletons. Germline assignment: CDR1 MDHEN and CDR2 SYDVKM. The CDR3 loop spans 14 amino acids. After removal of 6 bases from V and 7 bases from J, the junction contained 10 bases not matched to a gene.

The chain has TRBV28 and TRBJ2-7; 9 bases are shared with TRBD1. The TCR originated in a man aged 25 to 40 with COVID-19, enrolled during active disease. Sequencing was performed on peripheral blood. As DNA, the CDR3 is TGTGCCAGCAGCCGCAGGGGGACAGGGTGGGAGCAGTACTTC. Protein: CASSRRGTGWEQYF.